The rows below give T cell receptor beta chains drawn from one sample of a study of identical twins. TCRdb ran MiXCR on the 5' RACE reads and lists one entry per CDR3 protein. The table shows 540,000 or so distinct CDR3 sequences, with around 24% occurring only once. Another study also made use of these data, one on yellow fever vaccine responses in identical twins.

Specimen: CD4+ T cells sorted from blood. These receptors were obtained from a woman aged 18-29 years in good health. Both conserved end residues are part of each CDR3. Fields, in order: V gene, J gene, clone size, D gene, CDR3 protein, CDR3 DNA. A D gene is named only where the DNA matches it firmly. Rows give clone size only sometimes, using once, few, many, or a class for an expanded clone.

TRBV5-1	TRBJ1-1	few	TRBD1	CASSQDRAGQGGTEAFF	TGCGCCAGCAGCCAGGATAGAGCCGGACAGGGAGGCACTGAAGCTTTCTTT
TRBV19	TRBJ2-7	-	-	CASSIGAGKGEQYF	TGTGCCAGTAGTATCGGGGCAGGGAAGGGCGAGCAGTACTTC
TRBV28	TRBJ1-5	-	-	CASSLWDPILGNQPQHF	TGTGCCAGCAGTTTATGGGACCCAATTTTGGGCAATCAGCCCCAGCATTTT
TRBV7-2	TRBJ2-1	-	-	CASSSLAVGYNEQFF	TGTGCCAGCAGCTCATTGGCGGTAGGTTACAATGAGCAGTTCTTC
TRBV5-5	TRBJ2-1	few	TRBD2	CASSFSREGRTYNEQFF	TGTGCCAGCAGCTTTAGCCGGGAGGGCCGCACCTACAATGAGCAGTTCTTC
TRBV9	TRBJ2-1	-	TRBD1	CASSLRTGKVAGNEQFF	TGTGCCAGCAGCCTACGGACAGGGAAGGTTGCGGGAAATGAGCAGTTCTTC
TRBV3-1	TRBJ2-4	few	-	CASSQGVNIQYF	TGTGCCAGCAGCCAAGGCGTCAACATTCAGTACTTC
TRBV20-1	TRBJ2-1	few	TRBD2	CSATGLGNNEQFF	TGCAGTGCTACCGGACTAGGGAACAATGAGCAGTTCTTC
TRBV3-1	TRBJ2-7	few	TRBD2	CASSPGTSGRTDYEQYF	TGTGCCAGCAGCCCCGGGACTAGCGGGAGGACCGACTACGAGCAGTACTTC
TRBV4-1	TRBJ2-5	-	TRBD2	CASSQGTSGARLQETQYF	TGCGCCAGCAGCCAAGGGACTAGCGGGGCTAGACTCCAAGAGACCCAGTACTTC
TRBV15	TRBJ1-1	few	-	CATSRQVEGTEAFF	TGTGCCACCAGCAGGCAGGTCGAGGGCACTGAAGCTTTCTTT
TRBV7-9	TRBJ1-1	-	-	CASSWRRTGMNTEAFF	TGTGCCAGCAGCTGGCGCAGGACTGGTATGAACACTGAAGCTTTCTTT
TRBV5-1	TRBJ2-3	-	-	CASSLAVAGWADTQYF	TGCGCCAGCAGCTTGGCCGTCGCAGGGTGGGCAGATACGCAGTATTTT
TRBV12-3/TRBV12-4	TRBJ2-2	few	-	CASSFGLGGQYTGELFF	TGTGCCAGCAGTTTTGGGTTGGGGGGGCAGTACACCGGGGAGCTGTTTTTT
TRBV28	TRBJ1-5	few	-	CASSSLLSNQPQHF	TGTGCCAGCAGCTCCCTTCTTAGCAATCAGCCCCAGCATTTT
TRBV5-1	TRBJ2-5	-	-	CASSITLSRETQYF	TGCGCCAGCAGCATAACACTCTCCCGAGAGACCCAGTACTTC
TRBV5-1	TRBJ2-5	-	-	CASSLASTETQYF	TGCGCCAGCAGCTTAGCTTCGACGGAGACCCAGTACTTC
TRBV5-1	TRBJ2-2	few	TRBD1	CASARPNRQGANTGELFF	TGCGCCAGCGCCCGACCCAATCGACAGGGAGCGAACACCGGGGAGCTGTTTTTT
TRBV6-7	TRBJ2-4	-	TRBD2	CASSYPDAGGSKNIQYF	TGTGCCAGCAGTTACCCTGATGCGGGAGGATCCAAAAACATTCAGTACTTC
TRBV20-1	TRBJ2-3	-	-	CSASWDRSTDTQYF	TGCAGTGCCAGCTGGGACCGTAGCACAGATACGCAGTATTTT
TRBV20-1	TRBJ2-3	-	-	CSARRRGLDTQYF	TGCAGTGCTAGAAGGAGGGGTTTGGATACGCAGTATTTT
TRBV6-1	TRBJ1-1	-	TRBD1	CASTPPTGGRTEAFF	TGTGCCAGCACACCACCCACAGGGGGCAGGACTGAAGCTTTCTTT
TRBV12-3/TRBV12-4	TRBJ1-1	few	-	CASSLWERNTEAFF	TGTGCCAGCAGTTTATGGGAGAGAAACACTGAAGCTTTCTTT
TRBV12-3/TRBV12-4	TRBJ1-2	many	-	CASSTDANYGYTF	TGTGCCAGCAGCACGGACGCGAACTATGGCTACACCTTC
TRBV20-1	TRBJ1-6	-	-	CSAREAGTINSPLHF	TGCAGTGCTAGAGAGGCAGGGACGATCAATTCACCCCTCCACTTT
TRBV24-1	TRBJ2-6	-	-	CATSAPGHKSAGANVLTF	TGTGCCACCAGTGCACCGGGTCACAAGTCTGCTGGGGCCAACGTCCTGACTTTC
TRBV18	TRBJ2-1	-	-	CASSPPNIGGSYNEQFF	TGTGCCAGCTCACCACCGAACATTGGGGGCTCCTACAATGAGCAGTTCTTC
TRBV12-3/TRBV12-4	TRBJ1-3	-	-	CASSLSSGQISGNTIYF	TGTGCCAGCAGTTTATCCTCGGGGCAGATCTCTGGAAACACCATATATTTT
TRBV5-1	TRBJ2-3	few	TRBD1	CASSSGTGGMTDTQYF	TGCGCCAGCAGCAGCGGGACAGGGGGGATGACAGATACGCAGTATTTT
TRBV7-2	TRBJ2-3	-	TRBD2	CASSPRGSGGPTDTQYF	TGTGCCAGCAGCCCCCGGGGTAGCGGGGGGCCCACAGATACGCAGTATTTT
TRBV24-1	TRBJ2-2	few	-	CATSDFQASAPGELFF	TGTGCCACCAGTGATTTTCAGGCTTCGGCCCCGGGGGAGCTGTTTTTT
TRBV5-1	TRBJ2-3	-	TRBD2	CASSPHSMGGRTDTQYF	TGCGCCAGCAGCCCCCACTCCATGGGAGGGAGGACAGATACGCAGTATTTT
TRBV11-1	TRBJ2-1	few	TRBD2	CASSLAGLAGAQLYNEQFF	TGTGCCAGCAGCTTAGCGGGGCTAGCGGGGGCCCAACTCTACAATGAGCAGTTCTTC
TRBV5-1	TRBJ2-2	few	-	CASSLAGRTTGELFF	TGCGCCAGCAGCTTGGCGGGCCGGACCACCGGGGAGCTGTTTTTT
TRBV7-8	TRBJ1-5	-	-	CASSPWGGGGNQPQHF	TGTGCCAGCAGCCCCTGGGGAGGGGGAGGAAATCAGCCCCAGCATTTT
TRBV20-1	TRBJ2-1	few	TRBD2	CSAPGLAGAKGTDEQFF	TGCAGTGCCCCGGGACTAGCGGGAGCTAAAGGTACGGATGAGCAGTTCTTC
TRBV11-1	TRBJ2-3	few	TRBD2	CASSLTFSGRASTDTQYF	TGTGCCAGCAGCTTAACCTTTAGCGGGAGGGCTAGCACAGATACGCAGTATTTT
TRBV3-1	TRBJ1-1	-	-	CASSQGWRDNTEAFF	TGTGCCAGCAGCCAAGGCTGGAGGGATAACACTGAAGCTTTCTTT
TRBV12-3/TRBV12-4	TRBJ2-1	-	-	CASSYRLGPTEQFF	TGTGCCAGCAGTTACCGTCTGGGACCCACGGAGCAGTTCTTC